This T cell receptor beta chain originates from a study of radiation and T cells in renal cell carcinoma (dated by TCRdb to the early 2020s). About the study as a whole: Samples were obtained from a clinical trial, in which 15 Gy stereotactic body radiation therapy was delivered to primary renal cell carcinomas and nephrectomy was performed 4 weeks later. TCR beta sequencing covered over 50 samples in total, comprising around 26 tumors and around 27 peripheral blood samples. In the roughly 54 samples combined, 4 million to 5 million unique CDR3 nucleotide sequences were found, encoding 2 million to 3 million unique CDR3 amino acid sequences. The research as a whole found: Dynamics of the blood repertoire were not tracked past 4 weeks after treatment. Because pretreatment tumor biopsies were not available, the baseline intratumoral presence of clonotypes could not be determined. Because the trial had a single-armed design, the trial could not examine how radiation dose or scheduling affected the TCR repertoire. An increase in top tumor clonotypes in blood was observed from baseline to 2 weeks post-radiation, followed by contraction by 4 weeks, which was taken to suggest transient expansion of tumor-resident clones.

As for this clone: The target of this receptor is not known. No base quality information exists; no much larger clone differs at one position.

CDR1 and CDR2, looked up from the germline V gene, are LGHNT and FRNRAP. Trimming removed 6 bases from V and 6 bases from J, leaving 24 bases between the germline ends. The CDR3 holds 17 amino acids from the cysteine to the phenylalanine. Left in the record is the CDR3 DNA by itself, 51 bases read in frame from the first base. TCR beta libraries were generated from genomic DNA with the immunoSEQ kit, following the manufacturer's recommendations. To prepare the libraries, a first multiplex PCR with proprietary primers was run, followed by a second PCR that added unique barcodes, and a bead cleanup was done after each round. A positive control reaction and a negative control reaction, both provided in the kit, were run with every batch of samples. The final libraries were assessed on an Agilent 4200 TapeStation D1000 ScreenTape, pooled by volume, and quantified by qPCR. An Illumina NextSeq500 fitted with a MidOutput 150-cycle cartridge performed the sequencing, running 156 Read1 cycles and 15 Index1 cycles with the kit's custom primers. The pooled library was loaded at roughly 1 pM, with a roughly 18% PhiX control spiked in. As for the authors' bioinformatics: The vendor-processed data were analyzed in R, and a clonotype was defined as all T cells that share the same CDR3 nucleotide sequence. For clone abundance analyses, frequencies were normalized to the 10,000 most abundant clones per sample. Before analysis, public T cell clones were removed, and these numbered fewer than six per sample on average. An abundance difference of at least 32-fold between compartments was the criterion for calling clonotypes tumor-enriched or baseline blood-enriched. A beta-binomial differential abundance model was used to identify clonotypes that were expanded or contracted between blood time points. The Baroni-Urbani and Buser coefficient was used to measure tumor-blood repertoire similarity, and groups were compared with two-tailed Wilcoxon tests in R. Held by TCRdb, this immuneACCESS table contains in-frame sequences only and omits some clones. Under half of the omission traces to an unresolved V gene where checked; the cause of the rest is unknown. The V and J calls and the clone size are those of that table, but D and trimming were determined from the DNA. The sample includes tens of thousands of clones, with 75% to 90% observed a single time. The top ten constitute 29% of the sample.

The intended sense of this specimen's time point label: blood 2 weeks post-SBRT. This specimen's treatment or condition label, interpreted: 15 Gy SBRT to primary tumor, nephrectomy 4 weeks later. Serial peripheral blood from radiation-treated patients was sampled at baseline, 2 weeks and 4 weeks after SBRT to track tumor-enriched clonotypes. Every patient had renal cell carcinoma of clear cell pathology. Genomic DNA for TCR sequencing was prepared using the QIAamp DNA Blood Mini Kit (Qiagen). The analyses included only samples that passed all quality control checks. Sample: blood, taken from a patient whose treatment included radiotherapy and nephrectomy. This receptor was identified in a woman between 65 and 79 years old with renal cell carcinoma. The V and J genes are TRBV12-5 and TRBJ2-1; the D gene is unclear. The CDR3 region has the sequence CASGPDSSPRFRNEQFF. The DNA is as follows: TGTGCTAGTGGCCCAGACTCGTCTCCCCGGTTTCGCAATGAGCAGTTCTTC.